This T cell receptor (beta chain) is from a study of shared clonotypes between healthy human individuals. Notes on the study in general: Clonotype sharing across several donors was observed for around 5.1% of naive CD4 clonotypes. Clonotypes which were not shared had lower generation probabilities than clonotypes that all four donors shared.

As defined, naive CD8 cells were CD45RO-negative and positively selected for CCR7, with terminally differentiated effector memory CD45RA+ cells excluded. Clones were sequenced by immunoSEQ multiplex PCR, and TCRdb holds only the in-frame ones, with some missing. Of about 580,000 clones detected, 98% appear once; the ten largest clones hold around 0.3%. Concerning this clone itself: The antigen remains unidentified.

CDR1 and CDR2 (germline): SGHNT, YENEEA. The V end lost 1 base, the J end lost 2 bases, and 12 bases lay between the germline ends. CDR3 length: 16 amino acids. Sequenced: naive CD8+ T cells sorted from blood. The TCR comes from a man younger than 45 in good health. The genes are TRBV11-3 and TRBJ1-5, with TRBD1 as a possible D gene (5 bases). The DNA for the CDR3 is TGTGCCAGCAGCTTAGCGTTGGGGGTTTGCAATCAGCCCCAGCATTTT. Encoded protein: CASSLALGVCNQPQHF.